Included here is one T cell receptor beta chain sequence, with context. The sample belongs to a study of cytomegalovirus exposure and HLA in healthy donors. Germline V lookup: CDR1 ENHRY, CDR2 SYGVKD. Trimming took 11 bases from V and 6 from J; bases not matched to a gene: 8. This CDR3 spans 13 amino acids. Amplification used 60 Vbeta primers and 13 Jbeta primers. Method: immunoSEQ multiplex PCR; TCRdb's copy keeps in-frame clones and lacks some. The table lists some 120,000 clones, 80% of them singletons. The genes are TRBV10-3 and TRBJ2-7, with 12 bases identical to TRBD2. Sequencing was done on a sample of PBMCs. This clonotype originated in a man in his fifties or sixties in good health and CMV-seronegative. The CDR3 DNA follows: TGTGCCGCGCGACTAGCGGGGGATAGCGAGCAGTACTTC. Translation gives CAARLAGDSEQYF.